Presented here are 22 T cell receptor beta chains from one specimen sequenced in a study of blood T cell repertoires in COVID-19. TCRdb keeps only in-frame clones here, not all; method: immunoSEQ multiplex PCR. The profile shows approximately 140,000 clones, roughly 86% of them singletons. Sequenced: PBMCs or T cells enriched from blood (not recorded which). The source of these receptors is a woman aged 45-59 years with acute COVID-19.

The chain employs TRBV19 and TRBJ1-2; 7 bases are shared with TRBD1. Germline lookup yields CDR1 LNHDA and CDR2 SQIVND (reference sequence). V shed 10 bases and J 0 bases; nucleotides not matched to a gene: 8. The CDR3 sequence is 14 residues long. The CDR3 nucleotides are TGTGCCACTATGGACAGGCGAGCTAACTATGGCTACACCTTC. The encoded protein is CATMDRRANYGYTF.

The chain carries TRBV7-2 and TRBJ1-1; no clear D. The germline gives CDR1 SGHTA, CDR2 FQGNSA. The V and J ends lost 5 bases and 2 bases respectively, with 9 bases between them. The CDR3 totals 13 residues. DNA of the CDR3: TGTGCCAGCAGCACAAAAACAAACACTGAAGCTTTCTTT. This sequence encodes CASSTKTNTEAFF.

The chain has TRBV21-1 and TRBJ1-3; the table's D call TRBD1 went unverified against the DNA. TRBV21-1 is a known pseudogene. This CDR3 has 19 residues. CDR3 protein: CASSKALLVDRVSGNTIYF. The CDR3 DNA follows: TGTGCCAGCAGCAAAGCGCTTTTGGTTGACAGGGTCTCTGGAAACACCATATATTTT.

This chain connects TRBV9 to TRBJ1-6; D may be TRBD1 (6 bases). The V gene lost 1 base and the J gene lost 9 bases, with 11 bases spanning the gap. Germline CDR1 and CDR2: SGDLS and YYNGEE. This CDR3 comprises 14 residues. The CDR3 loop reads CASSVNREGSPLHF. The CDR3, as DNA: TGTGCCAGCAGCGTAAACAGGGAGGGTTCACCCCTCCACTTT.

The rearrangement uses TRBV5-4 and TRBJ2-1, with D possibly TRBD2 on 6 matching bases. Germline assignment: CDR1 SGHNT and CDR2 YYREEE (reference sequence). The CDR3 spans 15 residues. V lost 4 bases and J lost 9, with 20 bases in between. CDR3 nucleotide sequence: TGTGCCAGCAGCCGGTCCGGGACTCCACGTTTTGAGCAGTTCTTC. Amino acid sequence: CASSRSGTPRFEQFF.

The CDR3 DNA sequence: TGTGCCAGCAGCGTAGGGGCTAGCGGGAACACCGGGGAGCTGTTTTTT. This sequence encodes CASSVGASGNTGELFF. The rearrangement links TRBV9 to TRBJ2-2, with 7 bases matching TRBD2. Per the germline V gene, CDR1 is SGDLS and CDR2 is YYNGEE. Trimming cost V 0 bases and J 1 base; bases outside gene matches: 3. The CDR3 loop spans 16 amino acids. The full variable domain, completed using reference TRBV9 and TRBJ2-2, is DSGVTQTPKHLITATGQRVTLRCSPRSGDLSVYWYQQSLDQGLQFLIQYYNGEERAKGNILERFSAQQFPDLHSELNLSSLELGDSALYFCASSVGASGNTGELFFGEGSRLTVL.

The genes are TRBV7-2 and TRBJ2-7, with 7 positions matching TRBD1. Germline V gene lookup returns CDR1 SGHTA and CDR2 FQGNSA. Germline trimming cut 3 bases from V and 4 bases from J; bases unmatched to any gene: 6. This CDR3 has 14 amino acids. CDR3 in amino acids: CASSLGQTLYEQYF. In DNA, the CDR3 is TGTGCCAGCAGCTTGGGACAGACCCTATACGAGCAGTACTTC.

The chain couples TRBV30 to TRBJ1-2; TRBD1 is a possible D gene (5 bases). V shed 1 base and J shed 2 bases, with 8 bases lying between them. CDR3 length: 13 residues. Germline CDR1 GTSNPN, CDR2 SVGIG (reference sequence). The CDR3 protein is CAWSGNRNYGYTF. As DNA, the CDR3 is TGTGCCTGGAGTGGAAACAGGAACTATGGCTACACCTTC.

This clone was observed once. The chain carries TRBV19 and TRBJ1-4; 8 bases are shared with TRBD1. V gave up 4 bases and J gave up 6 bases; unmatched junction bases: 10. The CDR3 runs to 16 residues. Germline loops: CDR1 LNHDA, CDR2 SQIVND (reference sequence). The CDR3: CASSTLYGQGYEKLFF. The CDR3 DNA reads TGTGCCAGTAGTACTCTTTATGGACAGGGTTATGAAAAACTGTTTTTT. The whole variable domain, remainder taken from reference TRBV19 and TRBJ1-4, is DGGITQSPKYLFRKEGQNVTLSCEQNLNHDAMYWYRQDPGQGLRLIYYSQIVNDFQKGDIAEGYSVSREKKESFPLTVTSAQKNPTAFYLCASSTLYGQGYEKLFFGSGTQLSVL.

This clone was counted a single time. The genes are TRBV19 and TRBJ1-2; 12 nucleotides agree with TRBD1. This CDR3 spans 15 amino acids. Germline CDR1 reads LNHDA; CDR2 reads SQIVND (reference sequence). V lost 6 bases, J lost 4 bases, and 6 bases stayed unmatched. CDR3 nucleotide sequence: TGTGCCAGTAGCCCGGGGACAGGGGGCTTCTATGGCTACACCTTC. Residues: CASSPGTGGFYGYTF.

The rearrangement links TRBV10-2 to TRBJ2-3, with TRBD2 identical over 11 bases. V lost 3 bases, J lost 0 bases, and 2 bases stayed unmatched. CDR3 length equals 16 residues. The germline V gene has CDR1 WSHSY and CDR2 SAAADI. The CDR3 is CASSDWTSGSTDTQYF. The CDR3 DNA follows: TGCGCCAGCAGTGACTGGACTAGCGGGAGCACAGATACGCAGTATTTT.

V is TRBV18 and J is TRBJ1-2; 7 nucleotides agree with TRBD1. The CDR3 sequence is 14 residues long. The germline gives CDR1 KGHSH, CDR2 LQKENI. V lost 3 bases to trimming and J lost 7 bases; unmatched junction nucleotides: 8. The CDR3 loop is CASSPERQGSGYTF. Here the CDR3 DNA reads TGTGCCAGCTCACCTGAGAGACAGGGTAGTGGCTACACCTTC.

The chain employs TRBV3-1 (or the pseudogene TRBV3-2) and TRBJ2-7, with 9 bases aligning to TRBD2. Germline lookup yields CDR1 LGHDT and CDR2 YNNKEL (reference sequence). After removal of 3 bases from V and 3 bases from J, the junction contained 9 bases not matched to a gene. The CDR3 consists of 16 residues. This CDR3 reads CASSQTLSGSFYEQYF. The CDR3 DNA reads as TGTGCCAGCAGCCAGACTCTTAGCGGGAGTTTCTACGAGCAGTACTTC.

The genes are TRBV6-2 or TRBV6-3 and TRBJ2-1, with 9 nucleotides matching TRBD1. The ends lost 5 bases at V and 0 bases at J; junction bases unmatched: 8. CDR3 size: 17 residues. The germline CDR1 and CDR2 sequences are MNHEY and SVGEGT. CDR3 nucleotides: TGTGCCAGCAGTAGCCCCCGGGACAGGGTCTCCTACAATGAGCAGTTCTTC. It is translated as CASSSPRDRVSYNEQFF.

This clone has only one observation. V gene TRBV6-4 combines with J gene TRBJ2-2; TRBD2 aligns across 8 bases. The germline V gene encodes CDR1 MRHNA and CDR2 SNTAGT. This CDR3 spans 15 amino acids. V lost 5 bases, J lost 4 bases, and 6 bases stayed unmatched. CDR3 DNA sequence: TGTGCCAGCAGTCAAACGACTAGCGCCACCGGGGAGCTGTTTTTT. Translation gives CASSQTTSATGELFF.

On this clone: At one of its ends the junction is not consistent with the germline gene, which may arise from a read error. The chain combines TRBV19 with TRBJ2-4, with a possible D match to TRBD2 (6 bases). Germline assignment: CDR1 LNHDA and CDR2 SQIVND (reference sequence). The CDR3 has 14 residues. The CDR3 sequence is CASRIGNSGNIQYF. In DNA form, the CDR3 reads TGTGCCAGTAGAATAGGTAATAGCGGAAACATTCAGTACTTC.

The rearrangement uses TRBV7-6 and TRBJ1-3, with D possibly matching TRBD1 (6 bases). The CDR3 spans 15 residues. The germline V gene has CDR1 SGHVS and CDR2 FNYEAQ. V gave up 0 bases and J gave up 3 bases, with 9 bases separating them. CDR3: CASSLAGAGGNTIYF. DNA for the CDR3: TGTGCCAGCAGCTTAGCGGGGGCAGGTGGAAACACCATATATTTT.

The gene calls are TRBV9 and TRBJ2-1, with 8 bases lining up with TRBD2. This CDR3 has 16 amino acids. Germline V gives CDR1 SGDLS, CDR2 YYNGEE. The junction had 9 bases not matched to a gene; V was cut back by 0 bases and J by 7 bases. The chain's CDR3 is CASSVGVSGMRNEQFF. The DNA for the CDR3 is TGTGCCAGCAGCGTAGGCGTTAGCGGGATGCGAAATGAGCAGTTCTTC. Drawing the rest from reference TRBV9 and TRBJ2-1, the complete variable domain is DSGVTQTPKHLITATGQRVTLRCSPRSGDLSVYWYQQSLDQGLQFLIQYYNGEERAKGNILERFSAQQFPDLHSELNLSSLELGDSALYFCASSVGVSGMRNEQFFGPGTRLTVL.

This rearrangement joins TRBV2 to TRBJ1-1; 7 bases align to TRBD1. The V gene's germline CDR1 is SNHLY and CDR2 FYNNEI. There are 14 residues in the CDR3. After removal of 5 bases from V and 5 bases from J, the junction contained 8 bases not matched to a gene. CDR3 region: CASSLRGDGTEAFF. Here the CDR3 DNA reads TGTGCCAGCAGTCTCAGGGGGGACGGGACTGAAGCTTTCTTT.

The J gene is TRBJ2-5, the V gene TRBV19; perhaps TRBD2 as D (5 bases). Germline loops: CDR1 LNHDA, CDR2 SQIVND (reference sequence). Trimming pared 5 bases from V and 5 bases from J, leaving 15 bases between. The CDR3 covers 14 residues. Here the CDR3 reads CASSYGVLSETQYF. The DNA for the CDR3 is TGTGCCAGTAGTTACGGGGTCCTTTCTGAGACCCAGTACTTC.

The chain uses TRBV4-3 and TRBJ2-3; 11 bases match TRBD1. The CDR3 spans 16 residues. The trim removed 1 base at V and 4 bases at J, leaving 4 bases unmatched. The germline V gene has CDR1 LGHNA and CDR2 YSLEER. CDR3 nucleotides: TGCGCCAGCAGCCAAGCCCCGGGACAGGGGGCAGATACGCAGTATTTT. This sequence encodes CASSQAPGQGADTQYF.

This clone was detected only a few times. The gene calls are TRBV7-9 and TRBJ1-1, with D unresolved. This CDR3 has 14 amino acids. The germline CDR1 and CDR2 sequences are SEHNR and FQNEAQ (reference sequence). Trimming removed 0 bases at V and 7 bases at J, with 12 bases between. The CDR3 DNA sequence: TGTGCCAGCAGCTTAGCGGCGGCGTACGATGAAGCTTTCTTT. Its translation: CASSLAAAYDEAFF.